A selection of T cell receptor beta chains follows, all from one sample in a study of blood T cell repertoires in COVID-19. Assay: immunoSEQ multiplex PCR; the TCRdb copy retains only in-frame clones and omits some. The repertoire holds 400,000 to 500,000 clones, with 88% as singletons. The sample consisted of PBMCs or T cells enriched from blood (not recorded which). The receptor source for this set is a woman aged 40 to 55 who had recovered from COVID-19. The conserved cysteine and the conserved F or W are not part of the CDR3 here. D genes are given only for firm matches.

v_gene,j_gene,d_gene,CDR3aa
TRBV3-1/TRBV3-2,TRBJ2-3,TRBD2,ASSQGGLAGGVDTQY
TRBV10-3,TRBJ2-7,.,AISVGRGIDEQY
TRBV10-2,TRBJ2-3,TRBD1,ASSPGTGGKNTQY
TRBV14,TRBJ1-2,.,ASSHTGGGYT
TRBV18,TRBJ2-3,TRBD2,ASSPQALAGASDTQY
TRBV7-2,TRBJ2-1,.,ASSIYSGSYNEQF
TRBV10-3,TRBJ1-1,.,AILPGRGDKAF
TRBV5-4,TRBJ2-5,TRBD2,ASSLASGRGAQY
TRBV15,TRBJ1-1,.,ATSRDRAGEAF
TRBV19,TRBJ1-1,.,ASSFGPARGTEAF
TRBV2,TRBJ1-2,TRBD1,ASNGGTGNYGYT
TRBV4-2,TRBJ2-3,.,ASSQVGRSSTDTQY
TRBV9,TRBJ1-5,TRBD1,ASSVGQGGNQPQH
TRBV30,TRBJ1-2,.,AWSVIEDGYT
TRBV21-1,TRBJ2-7,.,ASSKKTPFCEPTYEQY
TRBV4-3,TRBJ2-3,.,ASSQEMRSAWGTDTQY
TRBV19,TRBJ1-2,.,ASTTTGPGYT
TRBV7-8,TRBJ2-5,TRBD2,ASSSRQILAGQETQY
TRBV11-2,TRBJ1-6,TRBD1,ASSTRTGGQSPLH
TRBV6-5,TRBJ2-7,.,ASKEPPGYEQY
TRBV21-1,TRBJ1-1,.,ASSGTVHTEAF
TRBV5-4,TRBJ2-2,.,ASSWGPDRTNTGELF
TRBV29-1,TRBJ2-3,.,SVEWLARTDTQY